Listed below are T cell receptor beta chains from one sample, sequenced in a study of spatial heterogeneity in lung cancer. In TCRdb, the 5' RACE reads were re-called with MiXCR into one record per CDR3 protein. The repertoire holds 95,000 to 130,000 distinct CDR3 sequences, with more than 10% as singletons. Sample: PBMCs, taken at follow-up. The receptors derive from a male donor with early-stage non-small cell lung cancer. The CDR3 runs from the conserved cysteine through the conserved F or W. The order of the fields is clone size, J gene, D gene, V gene, CDR3 DNA, CDR3 protein. A D gene is named only where the DNA matches it firmly. The size entry is marked missing in some rows and otherwise reads once, few, many or a size class.

abundance: few; j_gene: TRBJ1-2; d_gene: .; v_gene: TRBV2; CDR3nt: TGTGCCAGCAGTGACATCTCTTCACGCGGCTATGGCTACACCTTC; CDR3aa: CASSDISSRGYGYTF
abundance: .; j_gene: TRBJ1-3; d_gene: .; v_gene: TRBV7-9; CDR3nt: TGTGCCAGCAGCTTACTGGCCATCTCTGGAAACACCATATATTTT; CDR3aa: CASSLLAISGNTIYF
abundance: medium-sized; j_gene: TRBJ2-5; d_gene: .; v_gene: TRBV28; CDR3nt: TGTGCCAGCAGTTTTACGATCGAGACCCAGTACTTC; CDR3aa: CASSFTIETQYF
abundance: .; j_gene: TRBJ2-7; d_gene: .; v_gene: TRBV5-1; CDR3nt: TGCGCCAGCAGCTTGGGAACCGTCTCCTCCTACGAGCAGTACTTC; CDR3aa: CASSLGTVSSYEQYF
abundance: many; j_gene: TRBJ2-7; d_gene: .; v_gene: TRBV29-1; CDR3nt: TGCAGCGTGGAAGTACGCGGGGAGCAGTACTTC; CDR3aa: CSVEVRGEQYF
abundance: .; j_gene: TRBJ2-3; d_gene: TRBD1; v_gene: TRBV11-2; CDR3nt: TGTGCCAGCAGCACCCACTCAGGGGGCGTCGCAGATACGCAGTATTTT; CDR3aa: CASSTHSGGVADTQYF
abundance: .; j_gene: TRBJ1-1; d_gene: .; v_gene: TRBV3-1; CDR3nt: TGTGCCAGCAGCCACGACAGGCCGAACACTGAAGCTTTCTTT; CDR3aa: CASSHDRPNTEAFF
abundance: .; j_gene: TRBJ2-7; d_gene: .; v_gene: TRBV13; CDR3nt: TGTGCCAGCAGCTCCCAGGGGTGGTCCTACGAGCAGTACTTC; CDR3aa: CASSSQGWSYEQYF
abundance: few; j_gene: TRBJ2-7; d_gene: .; v_gene: TRBV7-9; CDR3nt: TGTGCCAGCAGCCTCTCGGGTGCCGAGCAGTACTTC; CDR3aa: CASSLSGAEQYF
abundance: .; j_gene: TRBJ1-1; d_gene: TRBD1; v_gene: TRBV5-4; CDR3nt: TGTGCCAGCAGCATAGACAGGGGGCGAGGCACTGAAGCTTTCTTT; CDR3aa: CASSIDRGRGTEAFF
abundance: .; j_gene: TRBJ2-1; d_gene: TRBD2; v_gene: TRBV4-1; CDR3nt: TGCGCCAGCAGCCAAGAACTAGCGGGGGTGTACAATGAGCAGTTCTTC; CDR3aa: CASSQELAGVYNEQFF
abundance: .; j_gene: TRBJ1-3; d_gene: .; v_gene: TRBV6-2/TRBV6-3; CDR3nt: TGTGCCAGCAGTTACTCGCCGAGCTCTGGAAACACCATATATTTT; CDR3aa: CASSYSPSSGNTIYF
abundance: many; j_gene: TRBJ2-7; d_gene: .; v_gene: TRBV29-1; CDR3nt: TGCAGCGTTCGGGGTGAGGGAATAGGAGAGCAGTACTTC; CDR3aa: CSVRGEGIGEQYF
abundance: few; j_gene: TRBJ1-5; d_gene: .; v_gene: TRBV12-3/TRBV12-4; CDR3nt: TGTGCCAGCAGTCGATACAGGGAGAGCAATCAGCCCCAGCATTTT; CDR3aa: CASSRYRESNQPQHF
abundance: many; j_gene: TRBJ2-1; d_gene: TRBD2; v_gene: TRBV4-2; CDR3nt: TGTGCCAGCAGCCAAGGCGGGGGGGCCTACAATGAGCAGTTCTTC; CDR3aa: CASSQGGGAYNEQFF
abundance: .; j_gene: TRBJ1-4; d_gene: .; v_gene: TRBV2; CDR3nt: TGTGCCAGCAGTGCGGGACACAATGATGAAAAACTGTTTTTT; CDR3aa: CASSAGHNDEKLFF
abundance: few; j_gene: TRBJ2-7; d_gene: .; v_gene: TRBV27; CDR3nt: TGTGCCAGCAGTTTACTAGGGGAATACGAGCAGTACTTC; CDR3aa: CASSLLGEYEQYF
abundance: .; j_gene: TRBJ2-6; d_gene: .; v_gene: TRBV12-3/TRBV12-4; CDR3nt: TGTGCCAGCAGTCGGGTGGGCGGCAGGGGTATAGTCTCTGGGGCCAACGTCCTGACTTTC; CDR3aa: CASSRVGGRGIVSGANVLTF
abundance: many; j_gene: TRBJ2-6; d_gene: TRBD2; v_gene: TRBV12-3/TRBV12-4; CDR3nt: TGTGCCAGCAGCTCGATAGCGGGGTCTGGGGCCAACGTCCTGACTTTC; CDR3aa: CASSSIAGSGANVLTF
abundance: many; j_gene: TRBJ2-5; d_gene: TRBD1; v_gene: TRBV29-1; CDR3nt: TGCAGCGTTGAAGATTGGGAGGACAGGGGGCAACAAGAGACCCAGTACTTC; CDR3aa: CSVEDWEDRGQQETQYF
abundance: few; j_gene: TRBJ1-6; d_gene: .; v_gene: TRBV6-5; CDR3nt: TGTGCCAGCGCGCCAAGGCCTACCAACTCGCATAATTCACCCCTCCACTTT; CDR3aa: CASAPRPTNSHNSPLHF
abundance: .; j_gene: TRBJ2-1; d_gene: TRBD2; v_gene: TRBV9; CDR3nt: TGTGCCAGCACCCCTCGGACTAGCGGGGTATCGCAGTTCTTC; CDR3aa: CASTPRTSGVSQFF
abundance: .; j_gene: TRBJ1-4; d_gene: .; v_gene: TRBV10-1; CDR3nt: TGCGCCAGCAGCCCGGACGGATCAAATGAAAAACTGTTTTTT; CDR3aa: CASSPDGSNEKLFF
abundance: many; j_gene: TRBJ1-6; d_gene: .; v_gene: TRBV5-1; CDR3nt: TGCGCCAGCAGCTTGGTGGGGAGCTCCTATAATTCACCCCTCCACTTT; CDR3aa: CASSLVGSSYNSPLHF
abundance: .; j_gene: TRBJ1-3; d_gene: TRBD1; v_gene: TRBV4-1; CDR3nt: TGCGCCAGCAGCTCGTTCGGACAGGGAGGGGGAAACACCATATATTTT; CDR3aa: CASSSFGQGGGNTIYF